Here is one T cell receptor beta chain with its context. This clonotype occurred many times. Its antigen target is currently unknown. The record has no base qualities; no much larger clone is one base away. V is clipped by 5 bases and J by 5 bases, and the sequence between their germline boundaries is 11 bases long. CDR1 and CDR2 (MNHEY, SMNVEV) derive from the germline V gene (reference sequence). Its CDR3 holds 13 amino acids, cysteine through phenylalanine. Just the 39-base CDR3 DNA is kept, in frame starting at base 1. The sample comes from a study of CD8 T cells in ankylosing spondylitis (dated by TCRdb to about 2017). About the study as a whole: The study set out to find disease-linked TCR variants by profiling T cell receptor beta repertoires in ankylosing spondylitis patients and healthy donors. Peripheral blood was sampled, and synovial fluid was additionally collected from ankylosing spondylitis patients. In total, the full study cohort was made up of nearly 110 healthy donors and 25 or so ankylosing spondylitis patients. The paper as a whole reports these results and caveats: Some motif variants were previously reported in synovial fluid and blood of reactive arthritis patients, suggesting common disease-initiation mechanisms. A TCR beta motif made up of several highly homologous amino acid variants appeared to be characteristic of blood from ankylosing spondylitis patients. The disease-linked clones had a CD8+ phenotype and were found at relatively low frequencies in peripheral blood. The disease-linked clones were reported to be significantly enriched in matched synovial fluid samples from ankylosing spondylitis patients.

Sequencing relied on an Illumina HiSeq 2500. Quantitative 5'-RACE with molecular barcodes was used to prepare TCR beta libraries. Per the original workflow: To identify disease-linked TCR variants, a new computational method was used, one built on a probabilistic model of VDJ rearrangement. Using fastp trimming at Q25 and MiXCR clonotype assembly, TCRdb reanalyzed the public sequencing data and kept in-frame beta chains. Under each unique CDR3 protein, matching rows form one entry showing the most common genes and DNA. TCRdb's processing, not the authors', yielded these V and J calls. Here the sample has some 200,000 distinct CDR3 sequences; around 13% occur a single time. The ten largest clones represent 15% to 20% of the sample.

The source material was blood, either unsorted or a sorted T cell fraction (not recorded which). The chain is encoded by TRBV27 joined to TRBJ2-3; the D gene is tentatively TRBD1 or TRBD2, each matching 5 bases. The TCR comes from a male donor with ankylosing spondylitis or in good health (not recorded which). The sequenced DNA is TGTGCCAGCAGTCTCCGTGGGGGAGATACGCAGTATTTT. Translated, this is CASSLRGGDTQYF.